This TCR beta chain was captured in a study of vaccination and CD4 T cells after COVID-19 (dated by TCRdb to between 2021 and 2024). About the investigation overall: Every convalescent patient had a positive nasal swab PCR test for SARS-CoV-2, with mild disease in nine or ten patients and severe disease in one. Culture stimuli were overlapping spike peptide pools from SARS-CoV-2 and from the common cold coronaviruses HCoV-NL63, HCoV-OC43 and HCoV-229E. In about 11 COVID-19 convalescent patients and a few infection-naive healthy vaccine recipients, the spike-specific CD4+ TCR repertoire before mRNA vaccination was compared with the repertoire after mRNA vaccination. Each participant got two doses of either the Pfizer-BioNTech BNT162b2 vaccine (n=8) or the Moderna mRNA-1273 vaccine (n=2). In control cultures, a CEFX viral epitope pool was used as positive control, an HIV-1 Nef peptide pool was used as negative control, or no peptide was added. Post-COVID blood samples from convalescent patients were collected a median of approximately 100 days after diagnosis, with a range of 35 to 161 days. Six males and four females were included in the convalescent cohort, with two Hispanic individuals, seven Caucasians, two Asians and one multiracial person represented. The time from the second vaccine dose to post-vaccine blood sampling had a median of approximately 72 days and ranged from roughly 12 to 241 days.

Library creation used PCR. TCR sequencing of DNA from cultured CD4+ T cells used the Oncomine TCR Beta short-read assay at the Johns Hopkins FTIC core. The QIAamp micro DNA kit was used to extract genomic DNA from the cultured CD4+ T cells. Oncomine TCR Beta libraries from cultured CD4+ T cells were pooled using unique dual indexes and sequenced on an Illumina iSeq 100. For the original study's pipeline: Non-productive sequences were removed, and CDR3s that did not start with C, did not end with F or W, or were shorter than 7 amino acids were discarded. The MANAFEST web application identified antigen-specific clonotypes by comparing peptide-stimulated wells against reference wells and other culture wells. An FDR below 0.05, an odds ratio above 5, and a productive frequency above 0.1% in at least two of three replicate wells were required for clones to be considered positive. A clonotype counted as cross-reactive if it showed significant expansion both in the SARS-CoV-2 spike wells and in at least one common cold coronavirus spike condition. Using R version 3.6.1, CDR3 homology was evaluated through Levenshtein distances (stringdist) along with unrooted phylogenetic trees (ape). TCRdb took the public reads, trimmed them with fastp at Q25, ran MiXCR for clone calling and kept in-frame beta chains. One record per CDR3 amino acid sequence lists the most common genes and DNA. TCRdb assigned the V and J calls; the authors' analysis was not used. The sample data list over 2,000 distinct CDR3 sequences, and about 34% of these were observed just once. The top ten clones comprise 45% of the sample.

The paper as a whole reports these results and caveats: In convalescent patients, a median roughly 86% of post-vaccine SARS-CoV-2-reactive clones were detected only after vaccination, suggesting vaccine-specific priming. The study included relatively few convalescent patients and did not analyze early timepoints after natural infection. Nearly all vaccine-specific clones in convalescent patients (304 of 307) were mono-reactive for SARS-CoV-2 spike rather than cross-reactive with common cold coronaviruses. An increase in the median number of SARS-CoV-2-reactive clonotypes from approximately 21 after infection to approximately 41 after vaccination was observed, but the change was not found to be significant.

The sample's treatment or condition, from its label and the paper: approximately nine-day PBMC culture with coronavirus spike peptide pools or control peptides (ViraFEST assay). The study used the ViraFEST assay, which expanded antigen-specific T cells with peptide pools and then identified expanded clonotypes by TCR sequencing. The convalescent patients' positive SARS-CoV-2 PCR tests fell between March and December 2020, which was before the Alpha, Beta and Delta variants emerged in the United States. Roughly 2.1 million PBMCs per well were cultured in IMDM with roughly 5% human AB serum and approximately 9.1 IU/ml IL-2, plus 10 ug/ml peptide pools. On days 3 and 7, half of the culture medium was replaced with fresh IL-2-containing medium. CD4+ T cells were isolated after approximately ten days of culture through negative selection using the EasySep CD4+ T cell isolation kit. PBMCs were separated from whole blood using Ficoll-Paque Plus gradient centrifugation and then either used fresh or cryopreserved at -140C. Triplicate wells were generally used for each culture condition.

With respect to this clonotype: The antigen this receptor binds is unknown. The sample holds no much larger clone one base away, and base qualities are not on file.

Sample: CD4+ T cells from blood, cultured in vitro. This TCR was recovered from a human donor who had recovered from COVID-19.

The DNA sequence follows: TGTGCCAGCATCCGGGGGGGCGGGGGGGCCGCCAAAAACATTCAGTACTTC. This encodes CASIRGGGGAAKNIQYF. The sequence joins TRBV2 to TRBJ2-4, with 9 middle bases fitting TRBD2. The germline V gene sets CDR1 to SNHLY and CDR2 to FYNNEI. The junction shows trimming of 7 bases on V and 1 base on J, and the gene matches do not reach 11 bases of it. The CDR3, cysteine through phenylalanine, is 17 amino acids long. The entry retains the CDR3 DNA only, 51 bases that are in frame from base 1.